The 10 T cell receptor beta chains below all came from one sample that was sequenced in a study of blood T cell repertoires in COVID-19. The method was immunoSEQ multiplex PCR; TCRdb's version includes in-frame clones alone and lacks a portion of them. The table includes over 120,000 clones, approximately 78% detected once. The sample taken for sequencing was PBMCs or T cells enriched from blood (not recorded which). All receptors come from a woman between 50 and 59 years old who had recovered from COVID-19.

The chain couples TRBV27 to TRBJ1-6; weak D call: TRBD1 (6 bases). Trimming cost V 6 bases and J 10 bases, with 16 bases left between them. The germline V gene encodes CDR1 MNHEY and CDR2 SMNVEV (reference sequence). This CDR3 region has 14 residues. Here the CDR3 DNA reads TGTGCCAGCAGCTTTACAGGGAGAGGGTCACCCCTCCACTTT. It translates to CASSFTGRGSPLHF.

This chain joins TRBV9 and TRBJ2-1; 7 nucleotides align to TRBD2. V lost 3 bases to trimming and J lost 0 bases; unmatched junction nucleotides: 6. Germline CDR1 reads SGDLS; CDR2 reads YYNGEE. The length of the CDR3 is 16 residues. The CDR3 bases are TGTGCCAGCAGCGCCAGAAGCGGGGTCTCCTACAATGAGCAGTTCTTC. As protein: CASSARSGVSYNEQFF.

The chain carries TRBV10-2 and TRBJ2-1, with 10 bases aligning to TRBD2. The CDR3 is made up of 15 amino acids. Germline V CDR1 and CDR2: WSHSY, SAAADI. The junction had 2 bases not matched to a gene; V was cut back by 6 bases and J by 0 bases. CDR3 in amino acids: CASRWTSGSYNEQFF. The CDR3 region has the DNA TGCGCCAGCAGATGGACTAGCGGCTCCTACAATGAGCAGTTCTTC.

Worth noting for this clone: The junction departs from the called germline gene at one end, perhaps through a read error. The CDR3 here is CASGTGGPLNAQFF. CDR3 nucleotides: TGTGCCAGCGGGACGGGGGGCCCGCTCAATGCGCAGTTCTTC. This chain uses TRBV27 with TRBJ2-1; D may be TRBD2 (7 bases). This CDR3 comprises 14 residues. Germline V gene data show CDR1 as MNHEY and CDR2 as SMNVEV (reference sequence).

This clone was observed once. The chain joins TRBV7-8 to TRBJ1-5; 7 nucleotides line up with TRBD1. Germline CDR1 and CDR2: SGHVS and FQNEAQ. V gave up 1 base and J gave up 0 bases; unmatched junction bases: 6. There are 17 residues in the CDR3. The CDR3 DNA reads as TGTGCCAGCAGCTTAGGGGCCAGGGGGTATAGCAATCAGCCCCAGCATTTT. It yields the protein CASSLGARGYSNQPQHF.

The chain has TRBV10-3 and TRBJ2-6, with 7 nucleotides matching TRBD2. With V trimmed by 3 bases and J by 1 base, 6 bases remained unmatched. CDR1 is ENHRY, CDR2 SYGVKD, per germline. The CDR3 spans 17 residues. The CDR3 DNA sequence: TGTGCCATCAGTGACGGGAGGATAGGGTCTGGGGCCAACGTCCTGACTTTC. Translation: CAISDGRIGSGANVLTF.

The V gene is TRBV7-6, the J gene TRBJ1-3; D is unresolved. Deletions cut 1 base from V and 0 bases from J, with 10 bases between. Germline CDR1 and CDR2: SGHVS and FNYEAQ. This CDR3 has 16 residues. CDR3 residues: CASSLVEEISGNTIYF. In DNA, the CDR3 is TGTGCCAGCAGCTTAGTAGAGGAGATCTCTGGAAACACCATATATTTT.

As concerns this clone: Other DNA sequences within the sample encode an identical CDR3. CDR3 sequence: CSGGENTEAFF. DNA for the CDR3: TGCAGTGGGGGGGAGAACACTGAAGCTTTCTTT. This chain links TRBV20-1 with TRBJ1-1; weak D call: TRBD1 (5 bases). The V end was cut by 7 bases, the J end by 1 base, with 7 bases between. This CDR3 comprises 11 residues. The germline gives CDR1 DFQATT, CDR2 SNEGSKA (reference sequence).

The genes are TRBV25-1 and TRBJ1-1; D call uncertain. CDR1 and CDR2 from the germline V gene are MGHDK and SYGVNS. This CDR3 contains 13 residues. Trimming pared 2 bases from V and 5 bases from J, leaving 9 bases between. This chain's CDR3 is CASSEGGKTEAFF. The CDR3 DNA reads as TGTGCCAGCAGTGAAGGCGGCAAGACTGAAGCTTTCTTT. Drawing the rest from reference TRBV25-1 and TRBJ1-1, the complete variable domain is EADIYQTPRYLVIGTGKKITLECSQTMGHDKMYWYQQDPGMELHLIHYSYGVNSTEKGDLSSESTVSRIRTEHFPLTLESARPSHTSQYLCASSEGGKTEAFFGQGTRLTVV.

The rearrangement joins TRBV3-1 (or the pseudogene TRBV3-2) to TRBJ2-1; no clear D. The ends were cut back, 2 bases at V and 10 bases at J, with 12 bases in the middle. CDR1 is LGHDT, CDR2 YNNKEL, per germline (reference sequence). The length of the CDR3 is 13 residues. The CDR3 sequence: CASSQRGAVEQFF. As DNA, the CDR3 is TGTGCCAGCAGCCAAAGAGGCGCCGTAGAGCAGTTCTTC.